This T cell receptor (beta chain) originates from a study of T cells in Graves' hyperthyroidism and ophthalmopathy. The study, taken as a whole, reports: Ophthalmopathy got predicted by the model a median about six months before its onset.

Trimming removed 0 bases from V and 2 bases from J, with 14 bases in between. The germline CDR1 and CDR2 sequences are DFQATT and SNEGSKA (reference sequence). The CDR3 loop spans 15 amino acids. The sample holds many counts of this clonotype. Its specificity is unknown. Amplified TCR beta CDR3 regions derived from RNA transcripts. The HTBI primer set served for first-round RT-PCR of the TCR CDR3. One entry per CDR3 protein results from TCRdb running MiXCR on the multiplex PCR reads. The profile shows some 250,000 distinct CDR3 sequences, roughly 15% of them singletons. Sequencing used blood. The clonotype originates from a woman between 35 and 50 years old with Graves' hyperthyroidism that later progressed to Graves' ophthalmopathy. The V call is TRBV20-1, the J call TRBJ2-7; possible D gene TRBD1, 5 bases. CDR3 in amino acids: CSARDFKQATYEQYF. The CDR3, as DNA: TGCAGTGCTAGAGATTTCAAACAGGCTACCTACGAGCAGTACTTC.